This entry lists 13 T cell receptor beta chains sequenced from one sample in a study of early T cells in non-severe SARS-CoV-2 infection. MiXCR, run by TCRdb on the 5' RACE reads, gives a single entry per CDR3 protein. The top ten clones hold approximately 0.62% of a sample with roughly 90,000 distinct CDR3 sequences, roughly 14% of them seen once. The sample comprised whole blood. Receptors were obtained from an adult who was a healthcare worker with PCR-confirmed SARS-CoV-2 infection or an uninfected control (not recorded which).

The chain employs TRBV3-1 and TRBJ2-3; D unresolved. CDR1 is LGHDT, CDR2 YNNKEL, per germline (reference sequence). Trimming removed 3 bases from V and 6 bases from J, with 10 bases in between. The CDR3 has 13 residues. In nucleotides, the CDR3 is TGTGCCAGCAGCCATGAACCGGAGGATACGCAGTATTTT. Encoded protein: CASSHEPEDTQYF.

This clonotype turned up a few times. The chain carries TRBV13 and TRBJ2-5; a possible D gene is TRBD2 (6 bases). Germline values: CDR1 PRHDT, CDR2 FYEKMQ (reference sequence). This CDR3 is 15 amino acids long. V gave up 4 bases and J gave up 1 base, with 13 bases separating them. This chain's CDR3 is CASSSQDGGQETQYF. For the CDR3, the DNA is TGTGCCAGCAGCTCCCAAGACGGGGGCCAAGAGACCCAGTACTTC. Full variable domain (missing parts from reference TRBV13 and TRBJ2-5): AAGVIQSPRHLIKEKRETATLKCYPIPRHDTVYWYQQGPGQDPQFLISFYEKMQSDKGSIPDRFSAQQFSDYHSELNMSSLELGDSALYFCASSSQDGGQETQYFGPGTRLLVL.

This clonotype was counted ten times or more. The V gene is TRBV5-1, the J gene TRBJ1-2; weak D call: TRBD1 (6 bases). Per germline, CDR1 SGHRS and CDR2 YFSETQ. The CDR3 contains 13 residues. V was clipped by 0 bases and J by 6 bases, with 9 bases between them. CDR3 sequence: CASSLGQGNGYTF. The DNA for the CDR3 is TGCGCCAGCAGCTTGGGGCAGGGGAATGGCTACACCTTC.

The chain joins TRBV10-3 to TRBJ1-1; 10 positions match TRBD1. The CDR3 has 17 residues. J gave up 0 bases and V 2 bases, and 6 bases lay outside the gene matches. CDR1 ENHRY and CDR2 SYGVKD come from the germline V gene. In nucleotides, the CDR3 is TGTGCCATCAGTGAGCCGGGACAGGGGAGGATGAACACTGAAGCTTTCTTT. Residues: CAISEPGQGRMNTEAFF.

This clonotype has just a few counts. The chain joins TRBV2 to TRBJ2-5, with 8 bases matching TRBD1. This CDR3 spans 14 amino acids. Trimming took 4 bases from V and 5 from J; bases not matched to a gene: 6. Germline V gives CDR1 SNHLY, CDR2 FYNNEI. CDR3 sequence reads: CASSGQGTMETQYF. CDR3 DNA: TGTGCCAGCAGTGGACAGGGGACGATGGAGACCCAGTACTTC. The full variable domain, rest sourced from reference TRBV2 and TRBJ2-5, is EPEVTQTPSHQVTQMGQEVILRCVPISNHLYFYWYRQILGQKVEFLVSFYNNEISEKSEIFDDQFSVERPDGSNFTLKIRSTKLEDSAMYFCASSGQGTMETQYFGPGTRLLVL.

V is TRBV7-2 and J is TRBJ1-1; D is possibly TRBD1 (5 bases). The germline V gene has CDR1 SGHTA and CDR2 FQGNSA. The V gene lost 5 bases and the J gene lost 6 bases, with 10 bases spanning the gap. The CDR3 runs 12 residues. CDR3 bases: TGTGCCAGCAGCCTCCGGGGCGCTGAAGCTTTCTTT. Protein product: CASSLRGAEAFF.

The chain couples TRBV12-3 or TRBV12-4 to TRBJ2-5; D not resolved. The CDR3 sequence is 12 residues long. V was trimmed by 4 bases and J by 7 bases, leaving 10 bases between them. The CDR3 bases are TGTGCCAGCAGTTCTAGTCGATCGACCCAGTACTTC. Protein product: CASSSSRSTQYF.

The V call is TRBV7-2, the J call TRBJ2-7, with 9 nucleotides matching TRBD1. V shed 2 bases and J 3 bases; nucleotides not matched to a gene: 5. The length of the CDR3 is 15 residues. Per the germline V gene, CDR1 is SGHTA and CDR2 is FQGNSA. CDR3 in amino acids: CASSLTGGQGYEQYV. The CDR3 DNA is TGTGCCAGCAGCTTAACCGGGGGACAGGGCTACGAGCAGTACGTC.

This clonotype occurred a few times. The chain recombines TRBV2 with TRBJ2-7; D unclear. The CDR3 length is 12 residues. Germline assignment: CDR1 SNHLY and CDR2 FYNNEI. With 7 bases removed from V and 4 bases from J, the gap between germline ends came to 11 bases. The CDR3 region has the DNA TGTGCCAGCATGTTAGACAAGTACGAGCAGTACGTC. It yields the protein CASMLDKYEQYV.

This clonotype has a handful of counts. This chain links TRBV5-1 with TRBJ2-3; D not resolved. The CDR3 contains 15 residues. Per germline, CDR1 SGHRS and CDR2 YFSETQ. The V gene lost 4 bases and the J gene lost 2 bases, with 14 bases spanning the gap. The CDR3 sequence: CASSDGVTFTDTQYF. The CDR3 bases are TGCGCCAGCAGCGATGGTGTCACCTTCACAGATACGCAGTATTTT. The full variable domain, with the rest looked up from reference TRBV5-1 and TRBJ2-3, is KAGVTQTPRYLIKTRGQQVTLSCSPISGHRSVSWYQQTPGQGLQFLFEYFSETQRNKGNFPGRFSGRQFSNSRSEMNVSTLELGDSALYLCASSDGVTFTDTQYFGPGTRLTVL.

The rearrangement links TRBV30 to TRBJ2-1, with TRBD2 identical over 9 bases. V lost 0 bases, J lost 6 bases, and 15 bases stayed unmatched. CDR3 length: 18 amino acids. Germline loops: CDR1 GTSNPN, CDR2 SVGIG (reference sequence). The CDR3 nucleotides are TGTGCCTGGAGTGTAAGTCGGTCTGGGCGGGGGGGCCCCAATGAGCAGTTCTTC. Translation gives CAWSVSRSGRGGPNEQFF.

This clonotype was counted between two and nine times. The chain links TRBV5-1 to TRBJ2-2; tentatively, D is TRBD2 (5 bases). V was clipped by 1 base and J by 5 bases, with 18 bases between them. The CDR3 is 17 amino acids. Germline-derived CDR1 and CDR2 are SGHRS and YFSETQ. The CDR3 nucleotides read TGCGCCAGCAGCTTGCCGAGTGCGGGTTCTAGAACCGGGGAGCTGTTTTTT. It specifies CASSLPSAGSRTGELFF.

This clonotype turned up a few times. The CDR3 DNA is TGCAGTGCTAGAGGGGGACAGGCCCAAGAGACCCAGTACTTC. Its translation is CSARGGQAQETQYF. The chain combines TRBV20-1 with TRBJ2-5, with 8 nucleotides matching TRBD1. J gave up 1 base and V 1 base, and 2 bases lay outside the gene matches. The germline gives CDR1 DFQATT, CDR2 SNEGSKA (reference sequence). The CDR3 sequence is 14 residues long.